By share, the clone carrying this T cell receptor beta chain ranks as medium-sized. The data are from a study of shared clonotypes between healthy human individuals. The study drew all its donors from Caucasian adults living in Nashville, Tennessee. The CD8 memory sample joined CD45RO+ cells and CCR7-negative CD45RA+ cells. In the original analysis: Junction-only sequences without quality scores were provided by ImmunoSEQ, so filtering was different. The protocol was immunoSEQ multiplex PCR, while the TCRdb copy is restricted to in-frame clones and leaves out a portion. Clone size and the V and J calls come from that table; the DNA yielded D and trimming. The sample comprises some 320,000 clones, around nine tenths of which are singletons, and under 20% rests with the top ten. Sequenced input: memory CD8+ T cells sorted from blood. The sample's subset: CD45RO+ cells pooled with CCR7-negative TemRA cells. The source is a man aged 18 to 30 in good health.

CDR3 sequence (DNA): TGTGCCAGCAGCTTAGCTTGGGACGAAGAGACCCAGTACTTC. It is translated as CASSLAWDEETQYF. V is TRBV7-6 and J is TRBJ2-5, with D perhaps being TRBD1 or TRBD2 (5 bases each). Trimming removed 0 bases from V and 3 bases from J, with 8 bases in between. This CDR3 region has 14 residues. Germline CDR1 reads SGHVS; CDR2 reads FNYEAQ.